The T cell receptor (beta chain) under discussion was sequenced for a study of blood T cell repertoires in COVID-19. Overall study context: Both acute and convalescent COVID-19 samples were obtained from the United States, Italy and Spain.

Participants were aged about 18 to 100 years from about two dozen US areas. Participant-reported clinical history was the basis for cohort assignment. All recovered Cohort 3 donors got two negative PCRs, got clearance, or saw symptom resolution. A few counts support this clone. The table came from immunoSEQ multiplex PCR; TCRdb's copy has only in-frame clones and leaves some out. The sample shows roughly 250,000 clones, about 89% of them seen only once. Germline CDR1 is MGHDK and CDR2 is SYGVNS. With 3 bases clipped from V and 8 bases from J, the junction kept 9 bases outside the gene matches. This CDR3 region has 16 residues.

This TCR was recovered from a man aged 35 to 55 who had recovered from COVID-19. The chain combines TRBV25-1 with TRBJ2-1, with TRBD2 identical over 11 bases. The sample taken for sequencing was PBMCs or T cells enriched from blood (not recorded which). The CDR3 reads CASSEDTSGRFYEQFF. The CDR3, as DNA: TGTGCCAGCAGTGAGGACACTAGCGGGAGATTCTATGAGCAGTTCTTC.